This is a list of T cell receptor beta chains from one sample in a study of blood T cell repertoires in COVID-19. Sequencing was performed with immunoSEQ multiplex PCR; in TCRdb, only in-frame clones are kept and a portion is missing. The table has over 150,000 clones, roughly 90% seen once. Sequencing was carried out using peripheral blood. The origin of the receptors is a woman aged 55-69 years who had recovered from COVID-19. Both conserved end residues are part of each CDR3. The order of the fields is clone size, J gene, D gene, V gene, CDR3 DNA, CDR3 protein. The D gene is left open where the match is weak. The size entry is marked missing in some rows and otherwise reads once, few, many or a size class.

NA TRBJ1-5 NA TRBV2 TGTGCCAGCAGCGATCGGACAGCCAATCAGCCCCAGCATTTT CASSDRTANQPQHF
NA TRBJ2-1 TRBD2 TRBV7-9 TGTGCCAGCAGCTCGACTAGCGGGCGGGGGTCCTACAATGAGCAGTTCTTC CASSSTSGRGSYNEQFF
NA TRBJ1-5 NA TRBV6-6 TGTGCCAGCAGTAACGGCGGTTCTAGGAGGCCCCAGCATTTT CASSNGGSRRPQHF
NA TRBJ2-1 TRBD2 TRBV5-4 TGTGCCAGCAGCTCTGGAAGCGGGGGGCCATACAATGAGCAGTTCTTC CASSSGSGGPYNEQFF
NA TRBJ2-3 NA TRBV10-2 TGCGCCAGCAGTGAGACTAGAGCCACAGATACGCAGTATTTT CASSETRATDTQYF
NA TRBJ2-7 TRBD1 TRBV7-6 TGTGCCAGCAGCTCCGGGACAGGGGAAAGTTACGAGCAGTACTTC CASSSGTGESYEQYF
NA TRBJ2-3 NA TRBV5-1 TGCGCCAGCAGCTCGATGACAGGACGTCAAGATACGCAGTATTTT CASSSMTGRQDTQYF
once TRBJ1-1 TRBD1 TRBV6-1 TGTGCCAGCCAAGCGCCGGGACAGGGGAACACTGAAGCTTTCTTT CASQAPGQGNTEAFF
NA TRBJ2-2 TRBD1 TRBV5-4 TGTGCCAGCAGCACGGGACAGGGGAACACCGGGGAGCTGTTTTTT CASSTGQGNTGELFF
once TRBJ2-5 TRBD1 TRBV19 TGTGCCAGTAGTATCCATCCTGACAGGGAAGAGACCCAGTACTTC CASSIHPDREETQYF
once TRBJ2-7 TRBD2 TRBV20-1 TGCAGTGCCAGTCCACTAGCGGGAAACTACGAGCAGTACTTC CSASPLAGNYEQYF
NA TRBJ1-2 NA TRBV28 TGTGCCAGCAGTCCCATCCCATACGCAGGGGTTTTTAACTATGGCTACACCTTC CASSPIPYAGVFNYGYTF
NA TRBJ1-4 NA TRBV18 TGTGCCAGCACCAGGGCAACTAATGAAAAACTGTTTTTT CASTRATNEKLFF
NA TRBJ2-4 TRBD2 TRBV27 TGTGCCAGCAGTCGAAGAACTCTAGCGGGGGATCCGAGAGGGATTCAGTACTTC CASSRRTLAGDPRGIQYF
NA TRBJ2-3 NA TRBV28 TGTGCCAGCAGCCTGAACGGGGATACGCAGTATTTT CASSLNGDTQYF
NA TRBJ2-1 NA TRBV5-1 TGCGCCAGCAGCTTGGCCGAGGGCAATGAGCAGTTCTTC CASSLAEGNEQFF
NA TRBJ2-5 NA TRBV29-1 TGCAGCGTTGTCCGCGGGGGCCCGGGGGTAGAGACCCAGTACTTC CSVVRGGPGVETQYF
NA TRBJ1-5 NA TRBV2 TGTGCCAGCAGTGGGCAGGTCTCCGATCAGCCCCAGCATTTT CASSGQVSDQPQHF
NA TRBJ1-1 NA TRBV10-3 TGTGCCATCAGCGAAAAACAGGGAGCTGGGAACACTGAAGCTTTCTTT CAISEKQGAGNTEAFF